This TCR beta chain was retrieved from a study of blood T cell repertoires in COVID-19. Study-wide background: Acute and convalescent COVID-19 specimens originated in the United States, Italy and Spain.

This CDR3 spans 15 amino acids. Looked up from germline, CDR1 is SEHNR and CDR2 is FQNEAQ (reference sequence). Trimming shortened V by 5 bases and J by 3 bases, and 16 bases separated the two germline ends. Per the original data handling: Amplification of reference gene primers provided the estimated nucleated cell counts. The method was immunoSEQ multiplex PCR; TCRdb's version includes in-frame clones alone and lacks a portion of them. V and J calls and clone size are as listed in that table; D and trimming were resolved from the DNA. The repertoire consists of roughly 100,000 clones, with 85% to 90% occurring once and the leading ten covering roughly 4.6%.

This clonotype originated in a human donor in a cohort sampled during active COVID-19. The chain uses TRBV7-9 and TRBJ2-5; D ambiguous. The sequencing input was peripheral blood. CDR3 amino acids: CASSIPQALKETQYF. For the CDR3, the DNA is TGTGCCAGCAGCATACCCCAGGCATTAAAAGAGACCCAGTACTTC.